Listed below are T cell receptor beta chains from one sample, sequenced in a study of blood T cell repertoires in COVID-19. The protocol was immunoSEQ multiplex PCR, while the TCRdb copy is restricted to in-frame clones and leaves out a portion. The table includes about 240,000 clones, 86% detected once. Sequencing was performed on PBMCs or T cells enriched from blood (not recorded which). Receptor source: a woman in her thirties or forties with acute COVID-19. Each CDR3 is given with its conserved first and last residue. Each record gives: D gene, J gene, clone size, V gene, CDR3 protein, CDR3 DNA. The D gene is left open where the match is weak. The size entry is marked missing in some rows and otherwise reads once, few, many or a size class.

.,TRBJ1-1,.,TRBV27,CASKGRAEAFF,TGTGCCAGCAAGGGCAGGGCTGAAGCTTTCTTT
.,TRBJ2-1,.,TRBV5-1,CASSLAAAGSSYNEQFF,TGCGCCAGCAGCTTGGCCGCCGCGGGTAGCTCCTACAATGAGCAGTTCTTC
.,TRBJ2-1,once,TRBV9,CASSVVIGDGDEQFF,TGTGCCAGCAGCGTAGTAATCGGCGACGGGGATGAGCAGTTCTTC
.,TRBJ2-2,few,TRBV19,CASSIKGGLADVTGELFF,TGTGCCAGTAGTATAAAGGGCGGGCTAGCAGATGTCACCGGGGAGCTGTTTTTT
TRBD1,TRBJ2-7,.,TRBV11-1,CASSAGTGETYEQYF,TGTGCCAGCAGCGCCGGGACAGGGGAAACCTACGAGCAGTACTTC
.,TRBJ2-7,.,TRBV2,CASSEAGHSYEQYF,TGTGCCAGCAGTGAAGCGGGACACTCCTACGAGCAGTACTTC
.,TRBJ2-2,.,TRBV11-2,CAISWIQGRTGELFF,TGTGCCATCTCCTGGATACAGGGGAGGACCGGGGAGCTGTTTTTT
TRBD2,TRBJ2-1,.,TRBV30,CAWGLAGENNEQFF,TGTGCCTGGGGACTAGCGGGAGAGAACAATGAGCAGTTCTTC
TRBD1,TRBJ2-1,.,TRBV19,CASQRQGRDEQFF,TGTGCCAGTCAGCGACAGGGTAGAGATGAGCAGTTCTTC
.,TRBJ1-2,.,TRBV27,CASSSPPVPGDYGYTF,TGTGCCAGCAGCTCCCCACCCGTCCCAGGTGACTATGGCTACACCTTC
.,TRBJ2-1,.,TRBV2,CASSVRGDEQFF,TGTGCCAGCAGTGTCCGAGGTGATGAGCAGTTCTTC
.,TRBJ2-1,.,TRBV11-3,CASSLGLEKASYNEQFF,TGTGCCAGCAGCTTAGGGCTGGAGAAGGCGTCCTACAATGAGCAGTTCTTC
TRBD1,TRBJ1-4,.,TRBV15,CATSPGQGATTNEKLFF,TGTGCCACCAGCCCGGGACAGGGGGCTACAACTAATGAAAAACTGTTTTTT
TRBD1,TRBJ2-7,.,TRBV5-1,CASSLGTGAYEQYF,TGCGCCAGCAGCTTGGGGACAGGGGCGTACGAGCAGTACTTC
TRBD1,TRBJ1-5,.,TRBV5-5,CASSLTGTGHQPQHF,TGTGCCAGCAGCTTAACCGGGACAGGGCACCAGCCCCAGCATTTT
.,TRBJ1-6,.,TRBV4-2,CASSQGGDHSPLHF,TGTGCCAGCAGCCAAGGTGGAGACCATTCACCCCTCCACTTT
.,TRBJ2-7,.,TRBV7-9,CASSPGLHEQYF,TGTGCCAGCAGCCCAGGGTTGCACGAGCAGTACTTC
.,TRBJ1-4,.,TRBV7-2,CASSSDYSNEKLFF,TGTGCCAGCAGCTCGGACTATTCTAATGAAAAACTGTTTTTT
.,TRBJ2-5,once,TRBV21-1,CASSTKTGRGYQETQYF,TGTGCCAGCAGCACAAAGACAGGGAGAGGGTATCAAGAGACCCAGTACTTC
TRBD2,TRBJ2-1,.,TRBV5-1,CASSTSGLADEQFF,TGCGCCAGCAGCACCTCGGGACTAGCAGATGAGCAGTTCTTC
TRBD2,TRBJ2-7,.,TRBV6-6,CASRPLAGGDEQYF,TGTGCCAGCAGACCCCTAGCGGGAGGGGACGAGCAGTACTTC
TRBD1,TRBJ2-7,.,TRBV15,CATSRDLGTAAYEQYF,TGTGCCACCAGCAGAGATTTAGGGACAGCAGCCTACGAGCAGTACTTC
TRBD1,TRBJ1-4,.,TRBV7-6,CASSLGTGFEKLFF,TGTGCCAGCAGCCTCGGGACAGGGTTTGAAAAACTGTTTTTT
TRBD1,TRBJ1-2,few,TRBV14,CASSQDQDRNGYTF,TGTGCCAGCAGCCAAGATCAGGACAGGAATGGCTACACCTTC
.,TRBJ1-2,.,TRBV7-9,CASSLEGTGLGYTF,TGTGCCAGCAGCTTAGAGGGCACAGGGCTGGGCTACACCTTC
.,TRBJ2-1,.,TRBV5-6,CASSFTGNEQFF,TGTGCCAGCAGCTTCACCGGCAATGAGCAGTTCTTC
.,TRBJ1-4,.,TRBV4-2,CASSQDQGPNEKLFF,TGTGCCAGCAGCCAAGATCAGGGCCCCAATGAAAAACTGTTTTTT
.,TRBJ2-1,.,TRBV5-1,CASSLVVAYNEQFF,TGCGCCAGCAGCTTGGTGGTGGCATACAATGAGCAGTTCTTC
TRBD2,TRBJ2-7,.,TRBV9,CASSALPSSGSKYEQYF,TGTGCCAGCAGCGCGTTGCCGTCTAGCGGGAGTAAGTACGAGCAGTACTTC
TRBD1,TRBJ1-2,.,TRBV7-8,CASSQRTGGHYGYTF,TGTGCCAGCAGCCAAAGGACAGGGGGCCACTATGGCTACACCTTC
.,TRBJ1-2,.,TRBV14,CASSQGSVANYGYTF,TGTGCCAGCAGCCAAGGTTCGGTAGCTAACTATGGCTACACCTTC
TRBD2,TRBJ2-1,.,TRBV6-1,CASSEARGGGYNEQFF,TGTGCCAGCAGTGAGGCCCGCGGGGGAGGGTACAATGAGCAGTTCTTC
.,TRBJ2-2,many,TRBV6-1,CASSEAGDTGELFF,TGTGCCAGCAGTGAAGCGGGAGACACCGGGGAGCTGTTTTTT
TRBD1,TRBJ1-5,.,TRBV9,CASSVGQGGQPQHF,TGTGCCAGCAGCGTAGGACAGGGCGGACAGCCCCAGCATTTT
.,TRBJ1-1,.,TRBV19,CASSAYTEAFF,TGTGCCAGTAGTGCGTACACTGAAGCTTTCTTT
.,TRBJ2-3,.,TRBV7-6,CASSSLSGPHVDTQYF,TGTGCCAGCAGCTCCCTGAGCGGCCCCCACGTAGATACGCAGTATTTT
.,TRBJ2-7,.,TRBV3-1/TRBV3-2,CASSQAGMDYEQYF,TGTGCCAGCAGCCAAGCGGGAATGGACTACGAGCAGTACTTC
.,TRBJ1-6,.,TRBV6-6,CASSYSLPSGSPLHF,TGTGCCAGCAGTTACTCTTTACCGTCAGGGTCACCCCTCCACTTT
TRBD2,TRBJ2-3,.,TRBV6-5,CASAAGGADTQYF,TGTGCCAGCGCGGCGGGAGGCGCAGATACGCAGTATTTT
.,TRBJ1-1,.,TRBV12-3/TRBV12-4,CASSLFAEAFF,TGTGCCAGCAGTTTATTCGCTGAAGCTTTCTTT
.,TRBJ2-5,.,TRBV19,CASSIKPTGWETQYF,TGTGCCAGTAGTATTAAACCTACAGGGTGGGAGACCCAGTACTTC
.,TRBJ1-3,.,TRBV6-5,CASRSGSGNTIYF,TGTGCCAGCAGATCGGGTTCTGGAAACACCATATATTTT
TRBD2,TRBJ2-5,.,TRBV11-3,CASSLRGTSDVETQYF,TGTGCCAGCAGCTTAAGGGGGACTAGCGATGTAGAGACCCAGTACTTC
.,TRBJ2-3,.,TRBV3-1/TRBV3-2,CASSQVGQRTDTQYF,TGTGCCAGCAGCCAAGTGGGGCAACGCACAGATACGCAGTATTTT
TRBD1,TRBJ1-2,.,TRBV14,CASSQDSGQGGRYGYTF,TGTGCCAGCAGCCAAGATTCCGGACAGGGTGGGCGATATGGCTACACCTTC
TRBD2,TRBJ2-3,.,TRBV9,CASSVEAGGRDTQYF,TGTGCCAGCAGCGTAGAGGCGGGGGGCAGAGATACGCAGTATTTT
TRBD1,TRBJ1-6,.,TRBV18,CASSPKDRDSSPLHF,TGTGCCAGCTCACCCAAAGACAGGGATTCTTCACCCCTCCACTTT
.,TRBJ2-1,.,TRBV11-1,CASRSGSGNEQFF,TGTGCCAGCAGATCAGGGTCTGGCAATGAGCAGTTCTTC
TRBD2,TRBJ2-5,.,TRBV19,CASSPPGSSGRAGTQYF,TGTGCCAGTAGTCCCCCCGGGAGTAGCGGGAGGGCCGGGACCCAGTACTTC
TRBD2,TRBJ2-1,.,TRBV3-1/TRBV3-2,CASSQDSSGRGIGFF,TGTGCCAGCAGCCAAGATTCTAGCGGGAGAGGAATTGGGTTCTTC
.,TRBJ1-2,.,TRBV2,CASRVRTTTNYGYTF,TGTGCCAGCCGGGTCCGGACAACGACTAACTATGGCTACACCTTC